This entry lists 20 T cell receptor beta chains sequenced from one sample in a study of shared clonotypes between healthy human individuals. It was CD45RO-negative cells, positively selected for CCR7, that made up naive CD8 cells, with terminally differentiated effector memory CD45RA+ cells excluded. The repertoire was sequenced with immunoSEQ multiplex PCR; TCRdb's copy has only in-frame clones and lacks some. Among about 820,000 clones, 80% to 95% were seen once, and the ten largest hold less than 25%. Sequenced material: naive CD8+ T cells sorted from blood. The receptors were sampled from a man younger than 40 in good health.

This rearrangement joins TRBV7-3 to TRBJ2-1; D gene unclear. Germline V gives CDR1 SGHTA, CDR2 FQGTGA. The CDR3 consists of 11 residues. V was clipped by 6 bases and J by 6 bases, with 6 bases between them. The CDR3 sequence is CASRGGNEQFF. The CDR3 DNA sequence: TGTGCCAGCAGGGGTGGCAATGAGCAGTTCTTC.

A few counts support this clone. The same CDR3 arises from other DNA sequences in this sample as well. The rearrangement joins TRBV27 to TRBJ1-1; D not resolved. The germline gives CDR1 MNHEY, CDR2 SMNVEV (reference sequence). Trimming took off 2 bases at V and 5 bases at J, with 9 bases between the two ends. This CDR3 is 13 amino acids long. The CDR3 sequence: CASSLLGGTEAFF. The CDR3 nucleotides read TGTGCCAGCAGTTTACTGGGAGGTACTGAAGCTTTCTTT.

The chain has TRBV7-9 and TRBJ2-7; D remains unclear. From germline, CDR1 is SEHNR and CDR2 FQNEAQ (reference sequence). Trimming stripped 5 bases from V and 6 bases from J, with 14 bases between. The CDR3 has 13 amino acids. CDR3 residues: CASSPPWGFEQYF. DNA of the CDR3: TGTGCCAGCAGCCCCCCCTGGGGATTCGAGCAGTACTTC.

The chain joins TRBV27 to TRBJ2-7; TRBD1 matches at 7 bases. Trimming at V came to 6 bases and at J to 5 bases, leaving 10 bases not matched to a gene. Per germline, CDR1 MNHEY and CDR2 SMNVEV (reference sequence). The CDR3 has 14 residues. For the CDR3, the DNA is TGTGCCAGCAGCTCTCGACAGGGTCCCCACGAGCAGTACTTC. Encoded protein: CASSSRQGPHEQYF.

The V and J genes are TRBV9 and TRBJ2-1; tentatively, D is TRBD2 (5 bases). The CDR3 spans 15 residues. V was clipped by 0 bases and J by 2 bases, with 9 bases between them. Germline V gene sequence: CDR1 SGDLS, CDR2 YYNGEE. As DNA, the CDR3 is TGTGCCAGCAGCGTAGCTCTAGCCACCTACAATGAGCAGTTCTTC. Translated, it gives CASSVALATYNEQFF.

V gene TRBV7-6 combines with J gene TRBJ2-3; D uncertain. Germline V gene sequence: CDR1 SGHVS, CDR2 FNYEAQ. Trimming left V 2 bases short and J 1 base short, with 13 bases between. This CDR3 is 16 amino acids long. The chain's CDR3 is CASSLLSATRTDTQYF. The CDR3 DNA sequence: TGTGCCAGCAGCTTATTGTCCGCGACCCGCACAGATACGCAGTATTTT.

The DNA for the CDR3 is TGTGCCAGCAGCTCGGACAGTTCCTGGGACGAGCAGTACTTC. As protein: CASSSDSSWDEQYF. The chain carries TRBV7-9 and TRBJ2-7; D might be TRBD1 (6 bases). Per germline, CDR1 SEHNR and CDR2 FQNEAQ (reference sequence). This CDR3 has 14 residues. Trimming took 4 bases from V and 5 from J, leaving 15 bases between them.

V and J are TRBV7-9 and TRBJ2-5; D call uncertain. This CDR3 is 12 amino acids long. Trimming shortened V by 6 bases and J by 2 bases, and 7 bases separated the two germline ends. Germline V gene lookup returns CDR1 SEHNR and CDR2 FQNEAQ (reference sequence). For the CDR3, the DNA is TGTGCCAGCAGGGGTCGTCAAGAGACCCAGTACTTC. It specifies CASRGRQETQYF.

The gene calls are TRBV7-3 and TRBJ2-7; D unresolved. This CDR3 comprises 12 residues. Trimming removed 1 base from V and 3 bases from J, with 4 bases in between. CDR1 is SGHTA and CDR2 is FQGTGA in the germline V gene. CDR3 DNA: TGTGCCAGCAGCTTAATGTTCTACGAGCAGTACTTC. The encoded protein is CASSLMFYEQYF.

The chain recombines TRBV29-1 with TRBJ2-7; possible D gene TRBD1, 5 bases. Germline lookup yields CDR1 SQVTM and CDR2 ANQGSEA. V was pared by 4 bases and J by 6 bases, with 10 bases between. The CDR3 totals 11 residues. CDR3 sequence: CSVVVRGEQYF. The CDR3, as DNA: TGCAGCGTTGTAGTTAGGGGCGAGCAGTACTTC.

The V call is TRBV14, the J call TRBJ1-2; no definite D call. Germline V gene sequence: CDR1 SGHDN, CDR2 FVKESK. V lost 0 bases, J lost 5 bases, and 16 bases lay in between. CDR3 length: 16 amino acids. Here the CDR3 reads CASSQDTGRAGYGYTF. The DNA of the CDR3 is TGTGCCAGCAGCCAAGATACCGGAAGGGCTGGGTATGGCTACACCTTC.

This sequence joins TRBV7-9 and TRBJ2-5, with D maybe TRBD1 (5 bases). The CDR3 has 14 amino acids. Looked up from germline, CDR1 is SEHNR and CDR2 is FQNEAQ (reference sequence). V lost 0 bases, J lost 7 bases, and 12 bases lay in between. CDR3 DNA sequence: TGTGCCAGCAGCTTAGCGCAGGGATTAGGGACCCAGTACTTC. Protein product: CASSLAQGLGTQYF. Together with reference TRBV7-9 and TRBJ2-5, the CDR3 gives the full variable domain: DTGVSQNPRHKITKRGQNVTFRCDPISEHNRLYWYRQTLGQGPEFLTYFQNEAQLEKSRLLSDRFSAERPKGSFSTLEIQRTEQGDSAMYLCASSLAQGLGTQYFGPGTRLLVL.

This chain uses TRBV14 with TRBJ2-2; 14 nucleotides match TRBD2. With 4 bases clipped from V and 5 bases from J, the junction kept 18 bases outside the gene matches. This CDR3 region has 21 residues. The germline gives CDR1 SGHDN, CDR2 FVKESK. The DNA of the CDR3 is TGTGCCAGCAGCCCCCGGACTAGCGGGAGGTCCCACCCCACGCCGACCGGGGAGCTGTTTTTT. This translates into CASSPRTSGRSHPTPTGELFF. Together with reference TRBV14 and TRBJ2-2, the CDR3 gives the full variable domain: EAGVTQFPSHSVIEKGQTVTLRCDPISGHDNLYWYRRVMGKEIKFLLHFVKESKQDESGMPNNRFLAERTGGTYSTLKVQPAELEDSGVYFCASSPRTSGRSHPTPTGELFFGEGSRLTVL.

Points on this clone: Other DNA sequences in the sample encode the same CDR3. The chain recombines TRBV6-5 with TRBJ2-7, with 7 bases identical to TRBD2. The CDR3 has 13 residues. The trim removed 5 bases at V and 0 bases at J, leaving 1 base unmatched. Germline CDR1 reads MNHEY; CDR2 reads SVGAGI. In DNA form, the CDR3 reads TGTGCCAGCAGTCTAGCGGTCTCCTACGAGCAGTACTTC. Translating gives CASSLAVSYEQYF.

The chain couples TRBV25-1 to TRBJ2-2, with unresolved D. The length of the CDR3 is 16 residues. Trimming pared 1 base from V and 3 bases from J, leaving 12 bases between. Germline V gives CDR1 MGHDK, CDR2 SYGVNS. CDR3 nucleotide sequence: TGTGCCAGCAGTGAATTTAAGGGCGCGGACACCGGGGAGCTGTTTTTT. Its translation: CASSEFKGADTGELFF.

V is TRBV7-9 and J is TRBJ2-3; TRBD1 is a possible D gene (6 bases). The CDR3 consists of 16 residues. Trimming took off 5 bases at V and 2 bases at J, with 17 bases between the two ends. From germline, CDR1 is SEHNR and CDR2 FQNEAQ (reference sequence). The CDR3 sequence is CASSPRAGVNTDTQYF. The DNA of the CDR3 is TGTGCCAGCAGCCCCAGGGCAGGGGTTAACACAGATACGCAGTATTTT.

The rearrangement links TRBV19 to TRBJ2-7; D gene ambiguous. Deletions cut 4 bases from V and 4 bases from J, with 20 bases between. The CDR3 totals 16 residues. CDR1 and CDR2 from the germline V gene are LNHDA and SQIVND (reference sequence). DNA for the CDR3: TGTGCCAGTAGTACTCCCCCACTCGCGGCCCCTTACGAGCAGTACTTC. Translated: CASSTPPLAAPYEQYF.

The chain carries TRBV6-1 and TRBJ2-2; D remains ambiguous. V was shortened by 2 bases and J by 2 bases, with 12 bases between the two germline ends. The CDR3 has 16 amino acids. Germline lookup yields CDR1 MNHNS and CDR2 SASEGT. The CDR3, as DNA: TGTGCCAGCAGTGAAACGCCGGAGACAAACACCGGGGAGCTGTTTTTT. Translation gives CASSETPETNTGELFF.

For this clone: This sample also contains other DNA sequences that code for the same CDR3. This chain uses TRBV7-9 with TRBJ2-3; weak D call: TRBD2 (5 bases). Trimming shortened V by 6 bases and J by 6 bases, and 13 bases separated the two germline ends. Germline V gene sequence: CDR1 SEHNR, CDR2 FQNEAQ (reference sequence). The length of the CDR3 is 13 residues. CDR3 DNA: TGTGCCAGCAGTCCAACTAGGACGGATACGCAGTATTTT. Its translation is CASSPTRTDTQYF.

The chain links TRBV28 to TRBJ2-1; D possibly corresponds to TRBD1 (5 bases). V gave up 11 bases and J gave up 15 bases, with 14 bases separating them. There are 9 residues in the CDR3. Germline assignment: CDR1 MDHEN and CDR2 SYDVKM. CDR3 DNA: TGTGCCGACGCAGGGAACCCGTTCTTC. It is translated as CADAGNPFF. The full variable domain, completed using reference TRBV28 and TRBJ2-1, is DVKVTQSSRYLVKRTGEKVFLECVQDMDHENMFWYRQDPGLGLRLIYFSYDVKMKEKGDIPEGYSVSREKKERFSLILESASTNQTSMYLCADAGNPFFGPGTRLTVL.